This is a list of T cell receptor beta chains from one sample in a study of T cells after yellow fever vaccination. Each CDR3 protein is one row after TCRdb ran MiXCR on the 5' RACE reads. The sample records under 200,000 distinct CDR3 sequences, 9.5% to 11% being singletons. This material consisted of CD8+ T cells sorted from PBMCs, taken 15 days after the yellow fever booster vaccination. All receptors derive from a man between 18 and 35 years old who received the YFV17D yellow fever vaccine. The conserved cysteine and the conserved F or W are not part of the CDR3 here. Each record gives: J gene, V gene, clone size, CDR3 protein. The size field is filled for only some rows; it gives once, few, many or a size class.

J: TRBJ1-2; V: TRBV7-6; size: NA; CDR3: ASSPITGLECPLYT
J: TRBJ2-3; V: TRBV5-6; size: NA; CDR3: ASRGGPDTQY
J: TRBJ2-7; V: TRBV6-1; size: few; CDR3: ASVSIREQY
J: TRBJ1-3; V: TRBV4-2; size: few; CDR3: ASSQGILGNTIY
J: TRBJ1-1; V: TRBV12-3/TRBV12-4; size: NA; CDR3: ASSGLAEAF
J: TRBJ1-3; V: TRBV12-3/TRBV12-4; size: once; CDR3: ASSSWVTGNTIY
J: TRBJ2-1; V: TRBV3-1; size: few; CDR3: ASSQVTGVNEQF
J: TRBJ2-1; V: TRBV10-3; size: NA; CDR3: AISDPPFGDEQF
J: TRBJ2-3; V: TRBV7-2; size: once; CDR3: ASSLAASGESTDTQY
J: TRBJ2-4; V: TRBV5-1; size: many; CDR3: ASSRGRLLAKNIQY
J: TRBJ2-7; V: TRBV7-9; size: NA; CDR3: ASSLQDRVHEQY
J: TRBJ1-3; V: TRBV7-6; size: NA; CDR3: ASSLRVGVNSGNTIY
J: TRBJ2-7; V: TRBV7-9; size: few; CDR3: ASSSDGTGKNEQY
J: TRBJ2-7; V: TRBV7-9; size: few; CDR3: ASSLGTASSYEQY
J: TRBJ2-5; V: TRBV7-8; size: many; CDR3: ASSLESGTQGRETQY
J: TRBJ1-3; V: TRBV11-2; size: few; CDR3: ASSQTAGAGNTIY
J: TRBJ2-1; V: TRBV9; size: NA; CDR3: ASSAPLYNEQF
J: TRBJ2-7; V: TRBV30; size: NA; CDR3: AWSPGAGLTYEQY
J: TRBJ2-2; V: TRBV10-3; size: many; CDR3: AAGREGTGELF
J: TRBJ2-4; V: TRBV29-1; size: few; CDR3: SVVSGAKNIQY
J: TRBJ1-5; V: TRBV5-1; size: many; CDR3: ASSPGTEVGQPQH
J: TRBJ2-1; V: TRBV29-1; size: NA; CDR3: SVERTNGRDEQF
J: TRBJ1-2; V: TRBV4-2; size: NA; CDR3: ASSQEGTGTLGYGYT
J: TRBJ2-4; V: TRBV12-3/TRBV12-4; size: few; CDR3: ASSPGTSGDDIQY
J: TRBJ1-5; V: TRBV2; size: NA; CDR3: ASSEPTDDQPQH
J: TRBJ1-6; V: TRBV28; size: many; CDR3: ASSSGQHNSPLH
J: TRBJ2-5; V: TRBV12-3/TRBV12-4; size: few; CDR3: ASRHRGSEETQY
J: TRBJ2-3; V: TRBV7-9; size: few; CDR3: ASSPPTGRADTQY
J: TRBJ2-4; V: TRBV7-9; size: few; CDR3: ASSSGGLAKNIQY
J: TRBJ1-4; V: TRBV6-2/TRBV6-3; size: NA; CDR3: ASSPTRGREKLF
J: TRBJ2-7; V: TRBV5-1; size: few; CDR3: ASSLKQGGYEQY
J: TRBJ2-3; V: TRBV6-2/TRBV6-3; size: NA; CDR3: ASSLIRGPTPGADTQY
J: TRBJ2-3; V: TRBV3-1; size: few; CDR3: ASRSSAEDTQY
J: TRBJ2-2; V: TRBV6-2/TRBV6-3; size: few; CDR3: ASSYVGYTGELF
J: TRBJ1-1; V: TRBV29-1; size: NA; CDR3: SGDRGGTEAF
J: TRBJ2-7; V: TRBV13; size: few; CDR3: ASSPNGGTYEQY
J: TRBJ1-1; V: TRBV6-5; size: few; CDR3: ASAIQAFWTEAF
J: TRBJ2-7; V: TRBV7-2; size: NA; CDR3: ASSLVSGQIPYEQY
J: TRBJ2-7; V: TRBV27; size: NA; CDR3: ASSLLGTPSSYEQY
J: TRBJ2-6; V: TRBV7-8; size: few; CDR3: ASSFWGSRSGANVLT
J: TRBJ2-3; V: TRBV12-5; size: NA; CDR3: ASGLEVGTDTQY
J: TRBJ1-2; V: TRBV5-6; size: NA; CDR3: ASSPLRTGRAGDGYT
J: TRBJ2-1; V: TRBV5-5; size: NA; CDR3: ASRAETGTVYNEQF
J: TRBJ2-2; V: TRBV5-1; size: NA; CDR3: ASKPNTGELF
J: TRBJ1-5; V: TRBV4-1; size: few; CDR3: ASSQAGTGAYQPQH
J: TRBJ1-1; V: TRBV27; size: few; CDR3: ASRGKGTEAF
J: TRBJ2-5; V: TRBV29-1; size: few; CDR3: SVDGDRSSQETQY
J: TRBJ2-3; V: TRBV10-3; size: many; CDR3: AIGGGGIDTQY
J: TRBJ2-2; V: TRBV7-2; size: NA; CDR3: ASSFLYSPNTGELF
J: TRBJ1-2; V: TRBV6-2/TRBV6-3; size: NA; CDR3: ATWTGGYT
J: TRBJ1-1; V: TRBV15; size: NA; CDR3: ATSRAGGTEAF
J: TRBJ2-1; V: TRBV7-9; size: many; CDR3: ASSPTSLEQF
J: TRBJ1-4; V: TRBV12-5; size: many; CDR3: ASGGRGSTNEKLF
J: TRBJ1-1; V: TRBV4-1; size: few; CDR3: ASTRVGNTEAF
J: TRBJ2-7; V: TRBV29-1; size: NA; CDR3: SALGGISYEQY
J: TRBJ1-6; V: TRBV16; size: few; CDR3: ASSQLEGTGNSPLH
J: TRBJ2-3; V: TRBV5-1; size: many; CDR3: ASSLARGSTDTQY
J: TRBJ1-4; V: TRBV16; size: few; CDR3: ASSQSINEKLF